The 12 T cell receptor beta chains reported below all come from one sample, sequenced in a study of OX40 agonist ivuxolimab in advanced cancers. Assay: immunoSEQ multiplex PCR; the TCRdb copy retains only in-frame clones and omits some. This table has 14,000 or so clones, over 80% appearing once. The input for sequencing was CD4+ or CD8+ T cells sorted from blood, taken in a trial of the OX40 agonist ivuxolimab. Receptors were obtained from an adult with an advanced solid tumor such as melanoma, head and neck, liver or kidney cancer.

The chain links TRBV20-1 to TRBJ1-1; D gene uncertain. Germline values: CDR1 DFQATT, CDR2 SNEGSKA (reference sequence). V gave up 4 bases and J gave up 1 base, with 4 bases separating them. This CDR3 has 11 amino acids. The CDR3, as DNA: TGCAGTGCTACTTGGAACACTGAAGCTTTCTTT. This encodes CSATWNTEAFF.

The V and J genes are TRBV11-1 and TRBJ2-7; D gene ambiguous. The CDR3 is made up of 14 amino acids. CDR1 is SGHAT, CDR2 FQDESV, per germline (reference sequence). Trimming left V 5 bases short and J 5 bases short, with 16 bases between. CDR3 bases: TGTGCCAGCAGCCCGAATCTGGACCCGAACGAGCAGTACTTC. Amino acids: CASSPNLDPNEQYF.

This clone was detected only once. This sequence joins TRBV9 and TRBJ2-3; 14 bases match TRBD2. This CDR3 contains 18 residues. The V and J ends lost 0 bases and 5 bases, in that order; junction bases with no gene match: 8. Germline CDR1 is SGDLS and CDR2 is YYNGEE. This chain's CDR3 is CASSVAGTSGGFGDTQYF. Written as DNA, the CDR3 is TGTGCCAGCAGCGTAGCTGGGACTAGCGGGGGCTTTGGAGATACGCAGTATTTT.

The rearrangement joins TRBV21-1 to TRBJ1-5. TRBV21-1 is an annotated pseudogene. The CDR3 spans 16 residues. In DNA, the CDR3 is TGTGCCAGCAACACGAATCCGGGGTCGGGGCATCAGCCCCAGCATTTT. Its translation: CASNTNPGSGHQPQHF.

This chain uses TRBV27 with TRBJ2-7, with 12 positions matching TRBD2. With V trimmed by 3 bases and J by 2 bases, 8 bases remained unmatched. CDR1 is MNHEY, CDR2 SMNVEV, per germline (reference sequence). This CDR3 spans 17 amino acids. The CDR3 DNA sequence: TGTGCCAGCAGTTTTCGGTCCCCTAGCGGGGGGGCCTACGAGCAGTACTTC. It translates to CASSFRSPSGGAYEQYF.

The chain carries TRBV7-9 and TRBJ2-1, with D possibly called TRBD1 or TRBD2 (6 bases each). V gave up 10 bases and J gave up 3 bases, with 19 bases separating them. CDR1 SEHNR and CDR2 FQNEAQ come from the germline V gene (reference sequence). The CDR3 length is 15 residues. CDR3 loop: CAIEIGGTNYNEQFF. CDR3 nucleotides: TGTGCCATCGAAATTGGGGGGACAAACTACAATGAGCAGTTCTTC. The full variable domain, with the rest looked up from reference TRBV7-9 and TRBJ2-1, is DTGVSQNPRHKITKRGQNVTFRCDPISEHNRLYWYRQTLGQGPEFLTYFQNEAQLEKSRLLSDRFSAERPKGSFSTLEIQRTEQGDSAMYLCAIEIGGTNYNEQFFGPGTRLTVL.

The rearrangement links TRBV4-1 to TRBJ2-3, with D unclear. V lost 0 bases and J 4 bases, leaving 11 bases between the germline ends. Germline assignment: CDR1 MGHRA and CDR2 YSYEKL. This CDR3 contains 15 residues. In DNA form, the CDR3 reads TGCGCCAGCAGCCAAGAGAGACCTGGCGCAGATACGCAGTATTTT. Protein sequence: CASSQERPGADTQYF.

V gene TRBV25-1 combines with J gene TRBJ2-6, with a possible D match to TRBD1 (6 bases). The CDR3 length is 17 residues. Trimming shortened V by 7 bases and J by 0 bases, and 16 bases separated the two germline ends. Germline V gene lookup returns CDR1 MGHDK and CDR2 SYGVNS. The CDR3 nucleotides read TGTGCCAGCACAGGGACATCGGATAACTCTGGGGCCAACGTCCTGACTTTC. It translates to CASTGTSDNSGANVLTF. Complete variable domain (other parts from reference TRBV25-1 and TRBJ2-6): EADIYQTPRYLVIGTGKKITLECSQTMGHDKMYWYQQDPGMELHLIHYSYGVNSTEKGDLSSESTVSRIRTEHFPLTLESARPSHTSQYLCASTGTSDNSGANVLTFGAGSRLTVL.

The chain couples TRBV30 to TRBJ1-1, with TRBD1 matching over 8 bases. In germline, CDR1 is GTSNPN, CDR2 SVGIG (reference sequence). Trimming at V came to 0 bases and at J to 1 base, leaving 4 bases not matched to a gene. The CDR3 contains 15 residues. The CDR3 loop is CAWSVQGGSNTEAFF. The DNA of the CDR3 is TGTGCCTGGAGTGTACAGGGGGGGTCGAACACTGAAGCTTTCTTT.

This clone occurred once. The chain employs TRBV4-3 and TRBJ2-3; D uncertain. CDR1 is LGHNA, CDR2 YSLEER, per germline. The CDR3 sequence is 15 residues long. V lost 4 bases and J 2 bases, leaving 13 bases between the germline ends. DNA for the CDR3: TGCGCCAGCAGCCCCAGGTGGGATGCCACAGATACGCAGTATTTT. Translation: CASSPRWDATDTQYF.

This clone was counted once. CDR3 in DNA: TGTGCCAGCAGTTTAGGAGATACGCAGTATTTT. Translated: CASSLGDTQYF. This rearrangement joins TRBV27 to TRBJ2-3; D is unclear. CDR1 is MNHEY and CDR2 is SMNVEV in the germline V gene (reference sequence). Trimming shortened V by 2 bases and J by 5 bases, and 2 bases separated the two germline ends. CDR3 length equals 11 residues.

The CDR3 here is CASSPGYGNQPQHF. CDR3 bases: TGTGCCAGCAGCCCAGGGTACGGCAATCAGCCCCAGCATTTT. The chain carries TRBV7-6 and TRBJ1-5; maybe TRBD1 (5 bases). The CDR3 consists of 14 residues. From germline, CDR1 is SGHVS and CDR2 FNYEAQ. Trimming removed 5 bases from V and 2 bases from J, with 10 bases in between.